The T cell receptor (beta chain) under discussion was sequenced for a study of CD8+CD57+ T cells in acquired aplastic anemia. Study information: Sorting CD4+ and CD8+ cells gave DNA averaging roughly 3.5 ug. CD4+ reads averaged roughly 9.8 million in healthy donors.

The template used for profiling TCR beta VDJ and CDR3 was genomic DNA. Each CDR3 protein is one row after TCRdb ran MiXCR on the reads. This sample yields 86,000 or so distinct CDR3 sequences, of which approximately 46% are seen a single time; approximately 62% belongs to the top ten. Notes on the study in general: Approximately 30 was the count of CD8+ CDR3 sequences that patients shared with controls. Patient and control CD8+ Simpson's diversity was not significantly different.

Germline lookup yields CDR1 MDHEN and CDR2 SYDVKM. CDR3 length: 16 residues. V lost 5 bases, J lost 2 bases, and 11 bases stayed unmatched. In regard to this clonotype: What it recognizes is unknown.

Input material: sorted CD4+, CD8+, or CD8+CD57+ T cells (not recorded which) from PBMCs. This sequence joins TRBV28 and TRBJ2-7, with 8 bases fitting TRBD1. The source of this sequence is a human donor in good health, serving as a control. CDR3 region: CASSQSGGYKTYEQYF. DNA of the CDR3: TGTGCCAGCAGTCAATCAGGGGGCTACAAAACCTACGAGCAGTACTTC.